This TCR beta chain derives from a study of T-cell reconstitution after alpha-beta-depleted transplantation in children. Study-level points and caveats: It was reported that alpha-beta T cells came from several hundred expanded graft clones (about two months after transplant). T-cell counts and diversity were attributed mostly to newly produced T cells one year after transplant. Elevated TCRbeta diversity at day 60 was traced, in some patients, to surviving recipient T cells and thymic progenitors.

Concerning this clonotype: Its specificity is unknown.

Molecular barcoding with unique molecular identifiers was used for the TCRbeta library. TCRdb called the PCR reads again in MiXCR, with one record for every CDR3 protein. The sample consists of some 440,000 distinct CDR3 sequences, around 16% of them appearing once. Trimming removed 2 bases at V and 0 bases at J, with 11 bases between. The CDR3 length is 15 residues. The sequence derives from a boy in the first two years of life who had a stem cell transplant for Wiskott-Aldrich syndrome, so the T cells may come from the graft donor. The sample consisted of PBMCs, mostly from graft donor cells, taken 360 days after TCRalphabeta/CD19-depleted stem cell transplant. This chain links TRBV12-3 or TRBV12-4 with TRBJ2-7, with D perhaps TRBD1 or TRBD2 (6 bases each). Written as DNA, the CDR3 is TGTGCCAGCAGTTTACGGGGGCTCCCCTCCTACGAGCAGTACTTC. Translation gives CASSLRGLPSYEQYF.